This T cell receptor (beta chain) is from a study of CD8+ T cells in alopecia areata. The treatment was: oral pan-JAK inhibitor, 5-10 mg twice daily. Regarding the study as a whole: Among patients, TCR sharing was less clear than in mice, a difference possibly due in part to HLA diversity in the patient population.

The V gene lost 7 bases and the J gene lost 6 bases, with 13 bases spanning the gap. Germline loops: CDR1 SQVTM, CDR2 ANQGSEA. The CDR3 totals 12 residues. This clone was seen more than once but under ten times. What it binds is not known. The authors extracted RNA and reverse transcribed it into cDNA as the sequencing template. The table came from immunoSEQ multiplex PCR; TCRdb's copy has only in-frame clones and leaves some out. The sample holds roughly 280,000 clones, 60% seen once. The receptor was derived from a human donor with alopecia areata. The sample consisted of CD4+ T cells sorted from blood, taken at week 52, from a patient treated with tofacitinib. The rearrangement links TRBV29-1 to TRBJ2-1; D gene unclear. The CDR3 DNA sequence: TGCAGCGCCCCAGGAGTGCGCAATGAGCAGTTCTTC. Amino acids: CSAPGVRNEQFF.